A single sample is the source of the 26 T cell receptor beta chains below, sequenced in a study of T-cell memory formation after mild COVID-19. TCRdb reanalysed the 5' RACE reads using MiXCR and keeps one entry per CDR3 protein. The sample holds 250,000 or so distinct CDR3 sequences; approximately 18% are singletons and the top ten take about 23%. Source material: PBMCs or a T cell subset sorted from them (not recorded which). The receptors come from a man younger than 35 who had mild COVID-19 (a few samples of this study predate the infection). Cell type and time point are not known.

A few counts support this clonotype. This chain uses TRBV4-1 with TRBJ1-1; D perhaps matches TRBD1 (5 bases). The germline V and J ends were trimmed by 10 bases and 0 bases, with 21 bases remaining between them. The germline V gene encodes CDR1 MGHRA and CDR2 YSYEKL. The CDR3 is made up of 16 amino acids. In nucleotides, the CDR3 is TGCGCCATCAGGGACCTCCCCATAGGGATGAACACTGAAGCTTTCTTT. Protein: CAIRDLPIGMNTEAFF.

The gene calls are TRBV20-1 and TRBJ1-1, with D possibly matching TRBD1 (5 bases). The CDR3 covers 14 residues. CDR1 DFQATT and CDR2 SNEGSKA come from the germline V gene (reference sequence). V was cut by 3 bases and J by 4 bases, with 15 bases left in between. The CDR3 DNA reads TGCAGTGCTAGCCTGAATGGGGGAGCCACTGAAGCTTTCTTT. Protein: CSASLNGGATEAFF.

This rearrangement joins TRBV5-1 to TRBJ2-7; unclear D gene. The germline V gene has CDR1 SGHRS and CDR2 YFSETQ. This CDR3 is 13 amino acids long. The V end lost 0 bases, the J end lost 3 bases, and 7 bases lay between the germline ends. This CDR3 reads CASSLDQVYEQYF. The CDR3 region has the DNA TGCGCCAGCAGCTTGGACCAGGTCTACGAGCAGTACTTC.

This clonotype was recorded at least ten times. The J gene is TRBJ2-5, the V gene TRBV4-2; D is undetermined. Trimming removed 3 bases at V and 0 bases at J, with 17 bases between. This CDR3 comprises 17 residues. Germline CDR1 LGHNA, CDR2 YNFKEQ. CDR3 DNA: TGTGCCAGCAGCCATTCCAACTACCGATCGGACCAAGAGACCCAGTACTTC. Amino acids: CASSHSNYRSDQETQYF.

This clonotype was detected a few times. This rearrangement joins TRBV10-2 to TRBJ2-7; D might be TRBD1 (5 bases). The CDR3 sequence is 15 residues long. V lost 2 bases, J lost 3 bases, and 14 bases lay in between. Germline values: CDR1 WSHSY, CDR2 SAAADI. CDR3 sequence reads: CASSEVHPGHYEQYV. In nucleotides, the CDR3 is TGCGCCAGCAGTGAGGTGCATCCAGGGCACTACGAGCAGTACGTC.

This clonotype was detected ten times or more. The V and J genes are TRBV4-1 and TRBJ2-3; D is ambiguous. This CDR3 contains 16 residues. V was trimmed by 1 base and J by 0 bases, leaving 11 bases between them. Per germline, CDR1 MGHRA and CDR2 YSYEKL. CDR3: CASSQVDRISTDTQYF. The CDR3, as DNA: TGCGCCAGCAGCCAAGTCGATCGGATTAGCACAGATACGCAGTATTTT.

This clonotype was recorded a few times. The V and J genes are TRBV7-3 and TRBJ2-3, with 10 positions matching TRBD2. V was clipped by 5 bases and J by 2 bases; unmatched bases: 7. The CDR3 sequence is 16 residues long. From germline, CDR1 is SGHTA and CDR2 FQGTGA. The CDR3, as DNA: TGTGCCAGCAGCAAGAGTAGCGGGGGGTTCACAGATACGCAGTATTTT. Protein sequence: CASSKSSGGFTDTQYF.

In nucleotides, the CDR3 is TGTGCTAGTAGGTCCCCAGGGAACTATTATTACGAGCAGTACTTC. This sequence encodes CASRSPGNYYYEQYF. This chain connects TRBV12-5 to TRBJ2-7; maybe TRBD1 (5 bases). The CDR3 sequence is 15 residues long. V was pared by 8 bases and J by 4 bases, with 21 bases between. The germline gives CDR1 LGHNT, CDR2 FRNRAP. The full variable domain, with the rest looked up from reference TRBV12-5 and TRBJ2-7, is DARVTQTPRHKVTEMGQEVTMRCQPILGHNTVFWYRQTMMQGLELLAYFRNRAPLDDSGMPKDRFSAEMPDATLATLKIQPSEPRDSAVYFCASRSPGNYYYEQYFGPGTRLTVT.

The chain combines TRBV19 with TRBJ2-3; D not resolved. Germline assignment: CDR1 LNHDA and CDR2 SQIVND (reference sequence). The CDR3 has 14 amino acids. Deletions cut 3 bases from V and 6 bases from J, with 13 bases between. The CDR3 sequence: CASSMWVGGDTQYF. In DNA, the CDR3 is TGTGCCAGTAGTATGTGGGTGGGTGGGGATACGCAGTATTTT. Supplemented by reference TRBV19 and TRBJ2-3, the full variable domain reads DGGITQSPKYLFRKEGQNVTLSCEQNLNHDAMYWYRQDPGQGLRLIYYSQIVNDFQKGDIAEGYSVSREKKESFPLTVTSAQKNPTAFYLCASSMWVGGDTQYFGPGTRLTVL.

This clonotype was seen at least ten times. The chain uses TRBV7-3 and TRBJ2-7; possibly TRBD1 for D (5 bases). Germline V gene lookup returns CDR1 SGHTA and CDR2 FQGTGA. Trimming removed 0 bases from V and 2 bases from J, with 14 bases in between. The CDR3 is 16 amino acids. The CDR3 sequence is CASSLTPTAGPYEQYF. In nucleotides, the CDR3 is TGTGCCAGCAGCTTAACCCCCACCGCAGGGCCCTACGAGCAGTACTTC.

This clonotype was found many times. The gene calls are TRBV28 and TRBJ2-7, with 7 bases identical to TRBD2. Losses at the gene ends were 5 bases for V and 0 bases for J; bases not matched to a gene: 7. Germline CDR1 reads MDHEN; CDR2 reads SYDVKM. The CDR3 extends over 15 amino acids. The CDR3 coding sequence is TGTGCCAGCAGTCCCCGAGGGAGGGGCTCCTACGAGCAGTACGTC. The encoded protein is CASSPRGRGSYEQYV.

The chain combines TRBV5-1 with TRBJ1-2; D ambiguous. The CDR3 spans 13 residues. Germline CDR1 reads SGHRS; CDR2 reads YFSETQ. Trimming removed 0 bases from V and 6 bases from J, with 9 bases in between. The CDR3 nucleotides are TGCGCCAGCAGCTTGGTCACTGGGGATGGCTACACCTTC. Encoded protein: CASSLVTGDGYTF.

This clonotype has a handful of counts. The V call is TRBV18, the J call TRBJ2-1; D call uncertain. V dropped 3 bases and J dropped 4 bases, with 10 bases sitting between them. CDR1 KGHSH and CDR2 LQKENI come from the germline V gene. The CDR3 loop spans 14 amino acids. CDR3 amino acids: CASSPPGRYNEQFF. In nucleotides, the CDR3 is TGTGCCAGCTCACCCCCGGGCAGGTACAATGAGCAGTTCTTC. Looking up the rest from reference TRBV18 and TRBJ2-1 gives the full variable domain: NAGVMQNPRHLVRRRGQEARLRCSPMKGHSHVYWYRQLPEEGLKFMVYLQKENIIDESGMPKERFSAEFPKEGPSILRIQQVVRGDSAAYFCASSPPGRYNEQFFGPGTRLTVL.

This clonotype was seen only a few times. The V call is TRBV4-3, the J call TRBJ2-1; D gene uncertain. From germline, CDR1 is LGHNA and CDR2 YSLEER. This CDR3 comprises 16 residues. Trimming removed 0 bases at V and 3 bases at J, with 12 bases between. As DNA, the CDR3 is TGCGCCAGCAGCCAAGATCTATGGGCTAGCTACAATGAGCAGTTCTTC. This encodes CASSQDLWASYNEQFF.

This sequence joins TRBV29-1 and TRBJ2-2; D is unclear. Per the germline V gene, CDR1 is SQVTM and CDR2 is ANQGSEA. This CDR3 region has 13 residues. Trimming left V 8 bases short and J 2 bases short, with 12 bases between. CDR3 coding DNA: TGCAGCTCAGTCCGGGCCAACACCGGGGAGCTGTTTTTT. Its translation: CSSVRANTGELFF.

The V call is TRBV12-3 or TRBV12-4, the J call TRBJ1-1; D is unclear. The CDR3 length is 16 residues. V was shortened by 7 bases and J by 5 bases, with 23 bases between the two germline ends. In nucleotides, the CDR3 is TGTGCCAGCACCCTTTGGCCCGTAGGGCCGGTAACTGAAGCTTTCTTT. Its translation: CASTLWPVGPVTEAFF.

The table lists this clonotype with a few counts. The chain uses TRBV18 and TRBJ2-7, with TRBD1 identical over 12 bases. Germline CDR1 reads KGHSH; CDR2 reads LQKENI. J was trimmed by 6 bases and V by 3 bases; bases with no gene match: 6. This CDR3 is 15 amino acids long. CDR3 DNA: TGTGCCAGCTCACCGGGACAGGGGGCGTCGCTCGAGCAGTACGTC. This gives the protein CASSPGQGASLEQYV.

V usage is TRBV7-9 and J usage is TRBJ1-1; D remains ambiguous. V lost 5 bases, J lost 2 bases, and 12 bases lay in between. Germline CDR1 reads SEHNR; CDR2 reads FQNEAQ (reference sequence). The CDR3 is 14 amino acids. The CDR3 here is CASSAETPNTEAFF. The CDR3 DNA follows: TGTGCCAGCAGCGCGGAGACACCCAACACTGAAGCTTTCTTT.

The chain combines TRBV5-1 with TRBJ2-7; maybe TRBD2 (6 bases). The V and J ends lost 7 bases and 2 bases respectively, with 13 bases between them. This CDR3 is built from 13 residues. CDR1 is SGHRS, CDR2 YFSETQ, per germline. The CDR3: CASRSGPTYEQYV. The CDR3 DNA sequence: TGCGCCAGCCGTAGCGGTCCTACCTACGAGCAGTACGTC.

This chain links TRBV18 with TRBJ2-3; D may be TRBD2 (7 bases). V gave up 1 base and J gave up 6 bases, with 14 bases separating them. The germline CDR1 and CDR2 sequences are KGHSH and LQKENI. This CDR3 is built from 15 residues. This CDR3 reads CASSPLGGALDTQYF. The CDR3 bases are TGTGCCAGCTCACCACTGGGGGGGGCCCTGGATACGCAGTATTTT.

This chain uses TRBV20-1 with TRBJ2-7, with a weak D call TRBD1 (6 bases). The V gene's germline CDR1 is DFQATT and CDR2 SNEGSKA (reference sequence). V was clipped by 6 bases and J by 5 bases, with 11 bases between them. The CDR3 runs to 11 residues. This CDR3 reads CSAGAGDEQYF. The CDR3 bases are TGCAGTGCGGGGGCAGGGGACGAGCAGTACTTC.

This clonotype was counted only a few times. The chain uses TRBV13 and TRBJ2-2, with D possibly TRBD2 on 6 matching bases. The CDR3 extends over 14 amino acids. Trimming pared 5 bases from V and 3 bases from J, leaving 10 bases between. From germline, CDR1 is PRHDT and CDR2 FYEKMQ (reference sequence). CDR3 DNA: TGTGCCAGCAGCCTGGGACTCGACACCGGGGAGCTGTTTTTT. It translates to CASSLGLDTGELFF.

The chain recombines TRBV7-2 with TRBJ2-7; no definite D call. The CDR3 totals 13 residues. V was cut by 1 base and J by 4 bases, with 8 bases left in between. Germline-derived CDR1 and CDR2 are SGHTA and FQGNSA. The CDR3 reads CASSLGSLYEQYV. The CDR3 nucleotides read TGTGCCAGCAGCTTAGGTTCCCTTTACGAGCAGTACGTC.

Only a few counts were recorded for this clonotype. The CDR3 loop is CASSPGLEVETQYF. The CDR3 coding sequence is TGTGCCAGCTCACCGGGACTAGAAGTTGAGACCCAGTACTTC. The J gene is TRBJ2-5, the V gene TRBV18; TRBD2 agrees at 8 bases. Germline assignment: CDR1 KGHSH and CDR2 LQKENI. V trimming: 3 bases; J trimming: 5 bases; junction bases outside the gene matches: 5. The CDR3 is 14 residues long. Looking up the rest from reference TRBV18 and TRBJ2-5 gives the full variable domain: NAGVMQNPRHLVRRRGQEARLRCSPMKGHSHVYWYRQLPEEGLKFMVYLQKENIIDESGMPKERFSAEFPKEGPSILRIQQVVRGDSAAYFCASSPGLEVETQYFGPGTRLLVL.

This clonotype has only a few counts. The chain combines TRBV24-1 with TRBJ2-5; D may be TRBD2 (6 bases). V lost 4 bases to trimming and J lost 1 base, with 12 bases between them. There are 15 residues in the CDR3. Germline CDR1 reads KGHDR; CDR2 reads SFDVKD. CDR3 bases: TGTGCCACCAGTGAACGACTAGTCCCCCAAGAGACCCAGTACTTC. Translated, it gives CATSERLVPQETQYF.

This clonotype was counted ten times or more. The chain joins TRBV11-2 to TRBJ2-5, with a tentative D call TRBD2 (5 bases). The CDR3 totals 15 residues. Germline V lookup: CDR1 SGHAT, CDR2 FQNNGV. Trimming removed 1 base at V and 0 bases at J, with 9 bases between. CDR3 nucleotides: TGTGCCAGCAGCTTAGGGGTCGGGGACCAAGAGACCCAGTACTTC. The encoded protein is CASSLGVGDQETQYF.